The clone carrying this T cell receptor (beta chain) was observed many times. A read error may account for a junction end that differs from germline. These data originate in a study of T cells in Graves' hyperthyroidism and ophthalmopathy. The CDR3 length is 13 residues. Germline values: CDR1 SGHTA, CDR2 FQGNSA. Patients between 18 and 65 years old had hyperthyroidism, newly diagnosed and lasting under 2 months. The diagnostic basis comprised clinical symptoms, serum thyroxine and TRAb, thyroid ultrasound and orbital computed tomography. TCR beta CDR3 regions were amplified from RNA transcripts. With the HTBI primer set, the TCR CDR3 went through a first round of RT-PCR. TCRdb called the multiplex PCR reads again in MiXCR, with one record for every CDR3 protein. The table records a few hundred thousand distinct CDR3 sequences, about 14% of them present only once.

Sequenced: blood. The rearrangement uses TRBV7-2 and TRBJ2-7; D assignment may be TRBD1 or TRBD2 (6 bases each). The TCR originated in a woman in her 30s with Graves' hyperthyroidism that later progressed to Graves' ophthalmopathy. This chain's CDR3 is CASSSYPTGGMNF. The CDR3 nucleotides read TGTGCCAGCAGCTCCTACCCGACAGGAGGGATGAACTTC.